These 8 T cell receptor beta chains were all obtained from the same sample, sequenced in a study of blood T cell repertoires in COVID-19. The method was immunoSEQ multiplex PCR; TCRdb's version includes in-frame clones alone and lacks a portion of them. The data hold approximately 210,000 clones, with 70% to 85% observed a single time. The sequenced sample was PBMCs or T cells enriched from blood (not recorded which). The receptors here all came from a woman aged 55-70 years who had recovered from COVID-19.

V usage is TRBV7-3 and J usage is TRBJ2-7; the D gene is possibly TRBD1 (5 bases). The CDR3 loop spans 13 amino acids. Trimming took 2 bases from V and 6 from J, leaving 11 bases between them. Per the germline V gene, CDR1 is SGHTA and CDR2 is FQGTGA. The CDR3 reads CASSLDSDLEQYF. The CDR3 DNA reads TGTGCCAGCAGCTTAGACAGCGACCTCGAGCAGTACTTC.

V usage is TRBV19 and J usage is TRBJ2-7, with D possibly being TRBD2 (5 bases). Germline assignment: CDR1 LNHDA and CDR2 SQIVND (reference sequence). CDR3 length: 14 residues. V was shortened by 4 bases and J by 1 base, with 11 bases between the two germline ends. The CDR3 DNA reads TGTGCCAGTAGTAGGAACGAGGGTTCCTACGAGCAGTACTTC. Translation gives CASSRNEGSYEQYF.

The gene calls are TRBV7-9 and TRBJ2-2, with D hard to call. There are 15 residues in the CDR3. Trimming took 4 bases from V and 1 from J, leaving 10 bases between them. The V gene's germline CDR1 is SEHNR and CDR2 FQNEAQ (reference sequence). As DNA, the CDR3 is TGTGCCAGCAGCTCATACACAGAGAACACCGGGGAGCTGTTTTTT. Protein: CASSSYTENTGELFF.

The chain employs TRBV19 and TRBJ1-1; 8 nucleotides line up with TRBD1. The CDR3 covers 16 residues. J was trimmed by 5 bases and V by 7 bases; bases with no gene match: 15. Germline CDR1 reads LNHDA; CDR2 reads SQIVND (reference sequence). The CDR3 protein is CASNTGTGGYWTEAFF. As DNA, the CDR3 is TGTGCCAGTAATACCGGGACAGGAGGGTATTGGACTGAAGCTTTCTTT.

The CDR3 DNA reads as TGTGCCAGCAGTGCGGACAGAGACACTGAAGCTTTCTTT. Protein product: CASSADRDTEAFF. The chain links TRBV27 to TRBJ1-1, with D perhaps TRBD1 (6 bases). Germline values: CDR1 MNHEY, CDR2 SMNVEV (reference sequence). The V gene lost 5 bases and the J gene lost 3 bases, with 10 bases spanning the gap. CDR3 length: 13 amino acids.

This clone has only a few counts. Other DNA sequences within the sample encode an identical CDR3. The rearrangement uses TRBV3-1 (or the pseudogene TRBV3-2) and TRBJ1-5; D remains unclear. Trimming removed 1 base at V and 4 bases at J, with 8 bases between. This CDR3 has 14 residues. Germline V gene sequence: CDR1 LGHDT, CDR2 YNNKEL (reference sequence). The CDR3, as DNA: TGTGCCAGCAGCCAAGGGAGGGCTAATCAGCCCCAGCATTTT. It yields the protein CASSQGRANQPQHF.

The chain uses TRBV7-2 and TRBJ1-1; a possible D gene is TRBD1 (5 bases). Germline assignment: CDR1 SGHTA and CDR2 FQGNSA. This CDR3 has 14 amino acids. Trimming removed 3 bases from V and 6 bases from J, with 14 bases in between. The CDR3 reads CASSLSTVNPEAFF. The CDR3 DNA reads as TGTGCCAGCAGCTTGTCGACAGTAAACCCTGAAGCTTTCTTT.

The rearrangement joins TRBV19 to TRBJ1-4; D gene unclear. Germline V gene data show CDR1 as LNHDA and CDR2 as SQIVND (reference sequence). Trimming cost V 2 bases and J 5 bases, with 6 bases left between them. The CDR3 extends over 13 amino acids. CDR3 region: CASSISQNEKLFF. CDR3 DNA: TGTGCCAGTAGTATAAGTCAGAATGAAAAACTGTTTTTT. Combining the CDR3 with reference TRBV19 and TRBJ1-4 gives the whole variable domain DGGITQSPKYLFRKEGQNVTLSCEQNLNHDAMYWYRQDPGQGLRLIYYSQIVNDFQKGDIAEGYSVSREKKESFPLTVTSAQKNPTAFYLCASSISQNEKLFFGSGTQLSVL.